Sequencing of this T cell receptor (beta chain) was carried out in a study of spatial heterogeneity in lung cancer. Study results and caveats: Expanded intratumoral alpha and beta TCR counts tracked tumor mutation counts.

TCRdb re-called the 5' RACE reads through MiXCR, storing one row per CDR3 protein. Of roughly 3,200 distinct CDR3 sequences in the sample, roughly 3% were seen once. The CDR3 consists of 14 residues. Germline lookup yields CDR1 SEHNR and CDR2 FQNEAQ (reference sequence). V dropped 5 bases and J dropped 2 bases, with 12 bases sitting between them. This clonotype is medium-sized (0.01 to 0.1%). As yet, its antigen is unknown. Time point described: sample taken at primary tumor resection. The sequencing used lung tumor tissue, collected at surgery. The chain employs TRBV7-9 and TRBJ2-5; D not certain. The receptor's source is a male donor with early-stage non-small cell lung cancer. The CDR3, as DNA: TGTGCCAGCAGCCGAAAGACGACTCAAGAGACCCAGTACTTC. This gives the protein CASSRKTTQETQYF.